The rows below give T cell receptor beta chains drawn from one sample of a study of T cell repertoires in cytomegalovirus infection. These TCRs are of unknown antigen specificity. One entry per CDR3 protein, called by TCRdb with MiXCR from the reads. The sample holds around 77,000 distinct CDR3 sequences, 20% to 25% seen once. This specimen was CD8+ T cells from cultured PBMCs, taken from culture after CMV antigen stimulation. Receptors were obtained from a human donor in good health (CMV status not recorded). Some clones in this sample may be carry-over from other donors' samples. The conserved cysteine and the conserved F or W are not part of the CDR3 here.

V: TRBV6-4
CDR3: ASSVNRDRHNEQF

V: TRBV12-3/TRBV12-4
CDR3: ASSVWDSNQPQH

V: TRBV7-2
CDR3: ASSLGTSGGRESQY

V: TRBV7-2
CDR3: ASSLSEGTGFEQY

V: TRBV11-2
CDR3: ASSLDPQSSYNEQF

V: TRBV7-9
CDR3: ASSPSLTSGTYEQY

V: TRBV12-3/TRBV12-4
CDR3: ASSLGAGGANQPQH

V: TRBV12-3/TRBV12-4
CDR3: ASRLPQHGNEKLF

V: TRBV27
CDR3: ASTGRRNEKLF

V: TRBV27
CDR3: ASSADMSLWASGGTDTQY

V: TRBV6-1
CDR3: ASSYPPGAGPNTEAF

V: TRBV19
CDR3: ASSPRGPPEAF

V: TRBV7-2
CDR3: ASSWVGGGGNEQF

V: TRBV10-3
CDR3: AISESNRGKETQY

V: TRBV12-3/TRBV12-4
CDR3: ASSYDSTFTDTQY

V: TRBV7-6
CDR3: ATARWGAGTEAF

V: TRBV20-1
CDR3: SARKLQALAKNIQY

V: TRBV4-2
CDR3: ASSPRQAEGGYGYT

V: TRBV27
CDR3: ASSLGGRTEAF

V: TRBV7-2
CDR3: ASSLVGGQILSGANVLT

V: TRBV30
CDR3: AWSPFRGPNEKLF

V: TRBV7-9
CDR3: ASSSDRGANYGYT

V: TRBV29-1
CDR3: SVVGSSYNEQF

V: TRBV10-3
CDR3: AISEDPRSEAF

V: TRBV7-2
CDR3: ASSRPGQRPGELF